Below, 28 T cell receptor beta chains from the same sample are listed, as sequenced in a study of blood T cell repertoires in COVID-19. Here immunoSEQ multiplex PCR was the method, and the copy in TCRdb shows in-frame clones only, minus some. The sample records hundreds of thousands of clones, approximately 86% being singletons. The specimen was peripheral blood. The receptors derive from a woman aged 45-65 years with active or convalescent COVID-19.

The gene calls are TRBV27 and TRBJ2-7; TRBD1 is a possible D gene (7 bases). Germline CDR1 MNHEY, CDR2 SMNVEV (reference sequence). The CDR3 totals 13 residues. V dropped 6 bases and J dropped 5 bases, with 14 bases sitting between them. CDR3 DNA: TGTGCCAGCAGCCTCAGGGGGGAGGACGAGCAGTACTTC. Protein: CASSLRGEDEQYF.

The genes are TRBV5-5 and TRBJ2-7; 12 nucleotides agree with TRBD1. The CDR3 covers 14 residues. Trimming took 4 bases from V and 6 from J; bases not matched to a gene: 5. Germline values: CDR1 SGHKS, CDR2 YYEKEE (reference sequence). Written as DNA, the CDR3 is TGTGCCAGCAGCCCCGGGACAGGGGGCTCCGAGCAGTACTTC. Amino acids: CASSPGTGGSEQYF.

Worth noting for this clone: Other DNA sequences in this sample translate to the same CDR3. The chain combines TRBV5-8 with TRBJ2-3, with TRBD2 as a possible D gene (5 bases). V was shortened by 2 bases and J by 1 base, with 8 bases between the two germline ends. Germline loops: CDR1 SGHTS, CDR2 YDEGEE. The length of the CDR3 is 14 residues. The CDR3 region has the DNA TGTGCCAGCAGCTTCCGGGAAGGCACAGATACGCAGTATTTT. Residues: CASSFREGTDTQYF. The whole variable domain, filled in from reference TRBV5-8 and TRBJ2-3, reads EAGVTQSPTHLIKTRGQQATLRCSPISGHTSVYWYQQALGLGLQFLLWYDEGEERNRGNFPPRFSGRQFPNYSSELNVNALELEDSALYLCASSFREGTDTQYFGPGTRLTVL.

This clone was counted at least ten times. This chain links TRBV12-5 with TRBJ1-2, with a weak D call TRBD1 (5 bases). The CDR3 is 13 amino acids. V gave up 1 base and J gave up 4 bases, with 7 bases separating them. Germline V gene data show CDR1 as LGHNT and CDR2 as FRNRAP. This CDR3 reads CASGLEQGYGYTF. Here the CDR3 DNA reads TGTGCTAGTGGTTTGGAGCAGGGCTATGGCTACACCTTC.

The V call is TRBV9, the J call TRBJ2-5; 8 positions match TRBD1. The ends lost 0 bases at V and 2 bases at J; junction bases unmatched: 6. The CDR3 is 16 amino acids. Germline values: CDR1 SGDLS, CDR2 YYNGEE. CDR3 loop: CASSVAFWTGQETQYF. CDR3 bases: TGTGCCAGCAGCGTAGCCTTCTGGACAGGGCAAGAGACCCAGTACTTC.

The gene calls are TRBV7-8 and TRBJ1-3; possibly TRBD1 for D (5 bases). Germline V gene sequence: CDR1 SGHVS, CDR2 FQNEAQ. Trimming pared 3 bases from V and 2 bases from J, leaving 5 bases between. This CDR3 has 13 amino acids. The CDR3 nucleotides read TGTGCCAGCAGCTTCAGGGCTGGAAACACCATATATTTT. Its protein is CASSFRAGNTIYF.

The chain couples TRBV14 to TRBJ2-1; TRBD2 matches at 10 bases. Losses at the gene ends were 5 bases for V and 8 bases for J; bases not matched to a gene: 9. This CDR3 spans 15 amino acids. In germline, CDR1 is SGHDN, CDR2 FVKESK. The CDR3 loop reads CASSVLAGEGHEQFF. CDR3 coding DNA: TGTGCCAGCAGCGTTCTAGCGGGAGAAGGGCATGAGCAGTTCTTC. Using reference TRBV14 and TRBJ2-1 for the parts outside the CDR3, the full variable domain is EAGVTQFPSHSVIEKGQTVTLRCDPISGHDNLYWYRRVMGKEIKFLLHFVKESKQDESGMPNNRFLAERTGGTYSTLKVQPAELEDSGVYFCASSVLAGEGHEQFFGPGTRLTVL.

In this sample, this clone turned up a few times. This chain links TRBV5-3 with TRBJ2-7, with 8 bases identical to TRBD1. TRBV5-3 is placed among ORFs of uncertain function. This CDR3 contains 15 residues. V trimming: 5 bases; J trimming: 3 bases; junction bases outside the gene matches: 10. The CDR3 region has the DNA TGTGCCAGAAGAAAGGCCGGGACAGGAAGCTACGAGCAGTACTTC. Encoded protein: CARRKAGTGSYEQYF.

The chain is built from TRBV12-3 or TRBV12-4 and TRBJ1-1, with D perhaps matching TRBD1 (5 bases). The CDR3 length is 12 residues. V lost 6 bases and J 8 bases, leaving 13 bases between the germline ends. This CDR3 reads CASRDPGVEAFF. DNA for the CDR3: TGTGCCAGCAGAGATCCGGGGGTAGAAGCTTTCTTT.

This sequence joins TRBV5-5 and TRBJ2-3; D ambiguous. Germline loops: CDR1 SGHKS, CDR2 YYEKEE (reference sequence). V lost 2 bases to trimming and J lost 2 bases, with 9 bases between them. This CDR3 is 14 amino acids long. The CDR3, as DNA: TGTGCCAGCAGCTTAGACTTATCCACAGATACGCAGTATTTT. Translation: CASSLDLSTDTQYF. Filled out from reference TRBV5-5 and TRBJ2-3, the complete variable domain reads DAGVTQSPTHLIKTRGQQVTLRCSPISGHKSVSWYQQVLGQGPQFIFQYYEKEERGRGNFPDRFSARQFPNYSSELNVNALLLGDSALYLCASSLDLSTDTQYFGPGTRLTVL.

This chain links TRBV15 with TRBJ2-1; possibly TRBD1 for D (6 bases). Germline V gene data show CDR1 as LNHNV and CDR2 as YYDKDF (reference sequence). Trimming stripped 5 bases from V and 1 base from J, with 12 bases between. The length of the CDR3 is 15 residues. CDR3 nucleotide sequence: TGTGCCACCAGCGCCCCAGGGGTGTCCTACAATGAGCAGTTCTTC. Translating it yields CATSAPGVSYNEQFF.

The chain carries TRBV18 and TRBJ2-5; 7 bases fit TRBD2. The CDR3 spans 14 residues. J gave up 3 bases and V 8 bases, and 9 bases lay outside the gene matches. Germline V CDR1 and CDR2: KGHSH, LQKENI. CDR3 amino acids: CASLLDLAEETQYF. CDR3 nucleotides: TGTGCCAGCCTACTGGATCTAGCGGAAGAGACCCAGTACTTC.

V gene TRBV3-1 (or the pseudogene TRBV3-2) combines with J gene TRBJ2-7; maybe TRBD2 (6 bases). From germline, CDR1 is LGHDT and CDR2 YNNKEL (reference sequence). The CDR3 is made up of 16 amino acids. V was pared by 2 bases and J by 0 bases, with 14 bases between. In DNA form, the CDR3 reads TGTGCCAGCAGCCAACGGGGCGGGGCAAGCTCCTACGAGCAGTACTTC. Amino acid sequence: CASSQRGGASSYEQYF.

For this clone: One end of the junction fails to match germline, which may point to a read error. V and J are TRBV23-1 and TRBJ2-1; 9 bases fit TRBD1. TRBV23-1 is assigned to the ORF class and has an uncertain function. The CDR3 has 12 amino acids. The CDR3 DNA reads as TGCGCCAGCAGTCAATCGGGACAGGGAGGGGTCTTC. It specifies CASSQSGQGGVF.

The chain links TRBV5-1 to TRBJ2-1, with TRBD2 identical over 11 bases. Germline values: CDR1 SGHRS, CDR2 YFSETQ. V shed 1 base, J shed 0 bases, and the junction held 3 bases outside the gene matches. The CDR3 runs to 17 residues. Here the CDR3 reads CASSLSSGRDSYNEQFF. The CDR3 nucleotides are TGCGCCAGCAGCTTGAGTAGCGGGAGGGACTCCTACAATGAGCAGTTCTTC.

The gene calls are TRBV5-1 and TRBJ1-1; 8 bases agree with TRBD1. Trimming cost V 4 bases and J 5 bases; bases outside gene matches: 7. CDR3 length: 14 residues. Germline loops: CDR1 SGHRS, CDR2 YFSETQ. CDR3 DNA sequence: TGCGCCAGCAGCACAGGACAGGGTTTGACTGAAGCTTTCTTT. It yields the protein CASSTGQGLTEAFF.

This clone is a singleton in its sample. V usage is TRBV12-2 and J usage is TRBJ2-7; the D call TRBD2 from the table was never checked on the DNA. TRBV12-2 is described as a pseudogene. The length of the CDR3 is 20 residues. The CDR3 protein is CASRSSGVPGLRSSSYEQYF. The CDR3 coding sequence is TGTGCAAGTCGCTCAAGCGGTGTCCCCGGGCTAAGATCGAGCTCCTACGAGCAGTACTTC.

The V call is TRBV9, the J call TRBJ2-7, with unresolved D. CDR1 is SGDLS and CDR2 is YYNGEE in the germline V gene. V lost 0 bases, J lost 2 bases, and 9 bases lay in between. The CDR3 is made up of 14 amino acids. The CDR3 here is CASSVGGGTYEQYF. The CDR3, as DNA: TGTGCCAGCAGCGTAGGCGGCGGAACCTACGAGCAGTACTTC. Using reference TRBV9 and TRBJ2-7 for the parts outside the CDR3, the full variable domain is DSGVTQTPKHLITATGQRVTLRCSPRSGDLSVYWYQQSLDQGLQFLIQYYNGEERAKGNILERFSAQQFPDLHSELNLSSLELGDSALYFCASSVGGGTYEQYFGPGTRLTVT.

The sample holds one count of this clone. The V and J genes are TRBV28 and TRBJ1-1; TRBD1 agrees at 8 bases. V shed 4 bases, J shed 5 bases, and the junction held 18 bases outside the gene matches. Germline V gives CDR1 MDHEN, CDR2 SYDVKM. The length of the CDR3 is 18 residues. CDR3 region: CASSSSAAGGSGGTEAFF. The CDR3 bases are TGTGCCAGCAGTTCGTCCGCGGCAGGGGGCAGTGGTGGGACTGAAGCTTTCTTT.

J is TRBJ2-7 and V is TRBV28; D uncertain. V lost 1 base and J lost 4, with 11 bases in between. The CDR3 runs 14 residues. Per germline, CDR1 MDHEN and CDR2 SYDVKM. CDR3 in DNA: TGTGCCAGCAGTTTATACCCCGAGGAGTACGAGCAGTACTTC. Encoded protein: CASSLYPEEYEQYF.

This rearrangement joins TRBV11-1 to TRBJ2-1; no clear D gene. V lost 5 bases and J lost 5, with 10 bases in between. The CDR3 extends over 13 amino acids. Germline V gene sequence: CDR1 SGHAT, CDR2 FQDESV (reference sequence). CDR3 loop: CASSPHAHNEQFF. For the CDR3, the DNA is TGTGCCAGCAGCCCTCACGCGCACAATGAGCAGTTCTTC.

The V gene is TRBV29-1, the J gene TRBJ1-2; 10 bases fit TRBD1. Germline trimming cut 4 bases from V and 8 bases from J; bases unmatched to any gene: 10. The germline gives CDR1 SQVTM, CDR2 ANQGSEA. The CDR3 is 14 amino acids. Written as DNA, the CDR3 is TGCAGCGTTGCCGTCGACAGGGGGCGTTTGGGCTACACCTTC. This sequence encodes CSVAVDRGRLGYTF.

This chain uses TRBV9 with TRBJ2-1; 9 nucleotides agree with TRBD1. With 3 bases clipped from V and 2 bases from J, the junction kept 0 bases outside the gene matches. Germline loops: CDR1 SGDLS, CDR2 YYNGEE. CDR3 length equals 14 residues. The CDR3, as DNA: TGTGCCAGCAGCGGGACAGGGGCCTACAATGAGCAGTTCTTC. This encodes CASSGTGAYNEQFF.

The chain couples TRBV7-2 to TRBJ2-3, with 16 bases matching TRBD2. Germline loops: CDR1 SGHTA, CDR2 FQGNSA. The CDR3 contains 14 residues. V shed 6 bases, J shed 9 bases, and the junction held 3 bases outside the gene matches. The CDR3 region has the DNA TGTGCCAGCAGTTCGGGACTAGCGGGAGGGACGCAGTATTTT. This translates into CASSSGLAGGTQYF.

This clone was seen more than once but under ten times. The CDR3 protein is CASSPAPREQFF. The CDR3 coding sequence is TGTGCCAGCAGCCCCGCCCCACGGGAGCAGTTCTTC. The chain joins TRBV12-3 or TRBV12-4 to TRBJ2-1; D is unresolved. This CDR3 comprises 12 residues. The germline V and J ends were trimmed by 6 bases and 10 bases, with 13 bases remaining between them.

In this sample, this clone turned up a few times. The same CDR3 arises from other DNA sequences in this sample as well. The V call is TRBV6-5, the J call TRBJ2-7; D not resolved. Germline V CDR1 and CDR2: MNHEY, SVGAGI. This CDR3 contains 14 residues. V was trimmed by 2 bases and J by 0 bases, leaving 8 bases between them. CDR3 residues: CASSYSPGSYEQYF. The CDR3 region has the DNA TGTGCCAGCAGTTACAGTCCAGGCTCCTACGAGCAGTACTTC.

This chain uses TRBV5-5 with TRBJ1-1; D perhaps matches TRBD1 (5 bases). Trimming pared 7 bases from V and 0 bases from J, leaving 22 bases between. CDR3 length equals 17 residues. Germline CDR1 SGHKS, CDR2 YYEKEE (reference sequence). The CDR3 DNA is TGTGCCAGCCCTAGCTTACGGGGGGTGCCCTTGAACACTGAAGCTTTCTTT. The encoded protein is CASPSLRGVPLNTEAFF.

The chain carries TRBV2 and TRBJ2-3, with a weak D call TRBD2 (6 bases). CDR3 length: 12 amino acids. CDR1 is SNHLY, CDR2 FYNNEI, per germline. The V gene lost 4 bases and the J gene lost 7 bases, with 9 bases spanning the gap. CDR3 region: CASSGDSNTQYF. CDR3 nucleotide sequence: TGTGCCAGCAGTGGGGACTCTAATACGCAGTATTTT.